The next 28 T cell receptor beta chains were all read from a single sample in a study of blood T cell repertoires in COVID-19 (dated by TCRdb to 2019 to 2021). Library method: the immunoSEQ multiplex PCR assay. The table comes from immuneACCESS by way of TCRdb, which keeps in-frame sequences with V and J called. Part of the clones is missing from these tables; in studies checked, under half for an unresolved V gene and the rest for unknown reasons. This sample has about 170,000 clones in its table, and about 86% of those were observed once. In total, the top ten clones hold about 10% of the sample. The sequenced sample consisted of peripheral blood. All receptors come from a woman aged 55 to 70 with COVID-19, enrolled during active disease.

The V gene is TRBV3-1 (or the pseudogene TRBV3-2), the J gene TRBJ1-2; possible D gene TRBD1, 6 bases. Germline V gene data show CDR1 as LGHDT and CDR2 as YNNKEL (reference sequence). This CDR3 spans 15 amino acids. The ends were cut back, 2 bases at V and 2 bases at J, with 12 bases in the middle. CDR3 nucleotides: TGTGCCAGCAGCCAACAACAGGGCTTCAACTATGGCTACACCTTC. It translates to CASSQQQGFNYGYTF.

This chain connects TRBV10-3 to TRBJ2-7; tentative D call: TRBD1 (6 bases). This CDR3 region has 14 residues. CDR1 and CDR2 (germline): ENHRY, SYGVKD. Trimming shortened V by 5 bases and J by 5 bases, and 16 bases separated the two germline ends. The CDR3 here is CAISKTGPGDEQYF. CDR3 nucleotides: TGTGCCATCAGTAAGACAGGTCCCGGGGACGAGCAGTACTTC.

The chain carries TRBV7-9 and TRBJ1-5; the D gene is possibly TRBD1 (5 bases). The ends were cut back, 5 bases at V and 3 bases at J, with 11 bases in the middle. This CDR3 has 14 residues. Germline CDR1 and CDR2: SEHNR and FQNEAQ (reference sequence). The chain's CDR3 is CASSLDRPNQPQHF. The CDR3 DNA is TGTGCCAGCAGCCTAGACAGACCCAATCAGCCCCAGCATTTT.

The chain combines TRBV7-3 with TRBJ2-7, with D maybe TRBD2 (5 bases). Trimming pared 5 bases from V and 5 bases from J, leaving 13 bases between. The CDR3 is 13 amino acids. The V gene's germline CDR1 is SGHTA and CDR2 FQGTGA. This CDR3 reads CASSLPRVDEQYF. Here the CDR3 DNA reads TGTGCCAGCAGCCTCCCGCGGGTCGACGAGCAGTACTTC.

Turning to this clone: The identical CDR3 is also encoded by other nucleotide sequences in the sample. The CDR3 coding sequence is TGCGCCAGCAGTGAGCCCCGACTAGCGGGAGGGAGCTCCTACGAGCAGTACTTC. Its translation: CASSEPRLAGGSSYEQYF. The chain is built from TRBV10-2 and TRBJ2-7; 14 bases agree with TRBD2. With V trimmed by 2 bases and J by 0 bases, 6 bases remained unmatched. The CDR3 runs to 18 residues. The germline CDR1 and CDR2 sequences are WSHSY and SAAADI.

The chain couples TRBV6-1 to TRBJ2-1; possible D gene TRBD2, 6 bases. V was trimmed by 4 bases and J by 5 bases, leaving 24 bases between them. The CDR3 runs to 18 residues. Germline V CDR1 and CDR2: MNHNS, SASEGT. CDR3 DNA: TGTGCCAGCAGTGCAGTCGGGGGAGACGCACGATACAACAATGAGCAGTTCTTC. This translates into CASSAVGGDARYNNEQFF.

V gene TRBV18 combines with J gene TRBJ2-3; perhaps TRBD2 as D (6 bases). This CDR3 spans 16 amino acids. V was pared by 3 bases and J by 0 bases, with 13 bases between. Looked up from germline, CDR1 is KGHSH and CDR2 is LQKENI. This chain's CDR3 is CASSPLLATSTDTQYF. DNA of the CDR3: TGTGCCAGCTCACCTTTACTAGCAACTAGCACAGATACGCAGTATTTT.

The chain joins TRBV7-9 to TRBJ2-5; 8 nucleotides align to TRBD2. Germline V gene data show CDR1 as SEHNR and CDR2 as FQNEAQ (reference sequence). The CDR3 runs 16 residues. The J segment lost 0 bases and the V segment lost 2 bases, leaving 5 bases of the junction unmatched. The CDR3 DNA follows: TGTGCCAGCAGCTTAAATAGCGGGGCATACCAAGAGACCCAGTACTTC. Translating it yields CASSLNSGAYQETQYF.

The gene calls are TRBV11-1 and TRBJ2-7, with D possibly matching TRBD1 (5 bases). V lost 3 bases and J 2 bases, leaving 14 bases between the germline ends. Germline V gene data show CDR1 as SGHAT and CDR2 as FQDESV (reference sequence). This CDR3 has 15 residues. CDR3 protein: CASSFAVWTPYEQYF. CDR3 DNA: TGTGCCAGCAGCTTTGCGGTTTGGACACCCTACGAGCAGTACTTC.

The chain has TRBV2 and TRBJ2-6, with D perhaps matching TRBD1 (6 bases). V was shortened by 11 bases and J by 2 bases, with 10 bases between the two germline ends. Germline V gives CDR1 SNHLY, CDR2 FYNNEI. CDR3 length equals 13 residues. The CDR3 loop is CAGSGAGANVLTF. CDR3 in DNA: TGTGCCGGATCAGGGGCTGGGGCCAACGTCCTGACTTTC. Full variable domain (rest looked up from reference TRBV2 and TRBJ2-6): EPEVTQTPSHQVTQMGQEVILRCVPISNHLYFYWYRQILGQKVEFLVSFYNNEISEKSEIFDDQFSVERPDGSNFTLKIRSTKLEDSAMYFCAGSGAGANVLTFGAGSRLTVL.

The chain is built from TRBV7-2 and TRBJ1-1, with 8 bases aligning to TRBD1. V trimming: 4 bases; J trimming: 0 bases; junction bases outside the gene matches: 10. Germline CDR1 and CDR2: SGHTA and FQGNSA. The CDR3 is 17 residues long. The CDR3 loop reads CASSSPDRANMNTEAFF. CDR3 DNA sequence: TGTGCCAGCAGCTCCCCGGACAGGGCCAACATGAACACTGAAGCTTTCTTT.

This chain links TRBV9 with TRBJ1-1, with a weak D call TRBD1 (6 bases). Germline V gene lookup returns CDR1 SGDLS and CDR2 YYNGEE. The CDR3 has 14 amino acids. Trimming took 0 bases from V and 3 from J, leaving 9 bases between them. The CDR3 reads CASSVGGGYTEAFF. For the CDR3, the DNA is TGTGCCAGCAGCGTAGGAGGGGGTTACACTGAAGCTTTCTTT.

The chain uses TRBV30 and TRBJ2-7, with TRBD1 identical over 9 bases. The CDR3 extends over 14 amino acids. The ends lost 3 bases at V and 4 bases at J; junction bases unmatched: 7. Germline lookup yields CDR1 GTSNPN and CDR2 SVGIG (reference sequence). This CDR3 reads CAWRDRGEFYEQYF. The CDR3 nucleotides are TGTGCCTGGAGGGACAGGGGAGAGTTTTACGAGCAGTACTTC. The whole variable domain, remainder taken from reference TRBV30 and TRBJ2-7, is SQTIHQWPATLVQPVGSPLSLECTVEGTSNPNLYWYRQAAGRGLQLLFYSVGIGQISSEVPQNLSASRPQDRQFILSSKKLLLSDSGFYLCAWRDRGEFYEQYFGPGTRLTVT.

The sample holds a few counts of this clone. The chain couples TRBV2 to TRBJ1-4; 10 nucleotides line up with TRBD1. Germline V CDR1 and CDR2: SNHLY, FYNNEI. The CDR3 is 13 amino acids. J gave up 6 bases and V 6 bases, and 1 base lay outside the gene matches. This CDR3 reads CASRTGGYEKLFF. CDR3 nucleotides: TGTGCCAGCAGGACAGGGGGCTATGAAAAACTGTTTTTT. Based on the CDR3 plus reference TRBV2 and TRBJ1-4, the full variable domain is EPEVTQTPSHQVTQMGQEVILRCVPISNHLYFYWYRQILGQKVEFLVSFYNNEISEKSEIFDDQFSVERPDGSNFTLKIRSTKLEDSAMYFCASRTGGYEKLFFGSGTQLSVL.

In DNA, the CDR3 is TGCGCCAGCAGTGACGGGGGGCCGGGCTATGGCTACACCTTC. Its translation: CASSDGGPGYGYTF. The chain is built from TRBV10-2 and TRBJ1-2; a weak D match, TRBD1 (6 bases). Trimming removed 3 bases from V and 4 bases from J, with 12 bases in between. Germline CDR1 is WSHSY and CDR2 is SAAADI. The CDR3 consists of 14 residues.

This chain links TRBV4-3 with TRBJ2-1, with 15 bases that match TRBD2. V dropped 0 bases and J dropped 5; count of bases not matched to a gene: 8. Germline assignment: CDR1 LGHNA and CDR2 YSLEER. The length of the CDR3 is 19 residues. CDR3 in DNA: TGCGCCAGCAGCCAAGAACCGGGACTAGCGGGAGGCGCGAACAATGAGCAGTTCTTC. As protein: CASSQEPGLAGGANNEQFF.

The chain couples TRBV27 to TRBJ2-7, with TRBD1 identical over 7 bases. Germline V CDR1 and CDR2: MNHEY, SMNVEV (reference sequence). The CDR3 extends over 15 amino acids. With 4 bases clipped from V and 0 bases from J, the junction kept 6 bases outside the gene matches. CDR3 loop: CASSSQGTSSYEQYF. CDR3 coding DNA: TGTGCCAGCAGTTCACAGGGGACGAGCTCCTACGAGCAGTACTTC.

The rearrangement joins TRBV3-1 (or the pseudogene TRBV3-2) to TRBJ2-7; 13 bases are shared with TRBD2. The V and J ends lost 8 bases and 7 bases, in that order; junction bases with no gene match: 11. Germline V CDR1 and CDR2: LGHDT, YNNKEL (reference sequence). The length of the CDR3 is 15 residues. CDR3 DNA: TGTGCCAGCCGAAGACTAGCGGGAGGTCCTGGGGAGCAGTACTTC. The encoded protein is CASRRLAGGPGEQYF.

CDR3 residues: CASSLRAGGSGTGELFF. The CDR3 bases are TGTGCCAGCAGCTTACGGGCAGGTGGGAGCGGAACCGGGGAGCTGTTTTTT. The chain links TRBV7-2 to TRBJ2-2; perhaps TRBD2 as D (5 bases). V was pared by 2 bases and J by 5 bases, with 18 bases between. CDR1 is SGHTA and CDR2 is FQGNSA in the germline V gene. The CDR3 is 17 amino acids.

V and J are TRBV6-5 and TRBJ2-3; D unclear. CDR1 MNHEY and CDR2 SVGAGI come from the germline V gene. V lost 6 bases, J lost 0 bases, and 7 bases lay in between. This CDR3 has 13 residues. This chain's CDR3 is CASREISTDTQYF. CDR3 coding DNA: TGTGCCAGCAGAGAGATTAGCACAGATACGCAGTATTTT.

The chain links TRBV7-9 to TRBJ2-5; 8 positions match TRBD2. The length of the CDR3 is 19 residues. Looked up from germline, CDR1 is SEHNR and CDR2 is FQNEAQ (reference sequence). After removal of 10 bases from V and 1 base from J, the junction contained 23 bases not matched to a gene. Here the CDR3 DNA reads TGTGCCACCAAAGCTTGGGGCCCGAGCGGGAGCGTCTTCCAAGAGACCCAGTACTTC. Encoded protein: CATKAWGPSGSVFQETQYF.

V is TRBV19 and J is TRBJ2-1; 13 bases map to TRBD2. The CDR3 is 18 residues long. CDR1 and CDR2 from the germline V gene are LNHDA and SQIVND (reference sequence). V lost 2 bases to trimming and J lost 7 bases; unmatched junction nucleotides: 11. CDR3 residues: CASSILSPLAGGWNEQFF. The DNA for the CDR3 is TGTGCCAGTAGTATATTATCCCCACTAGCGGGAGGGTGGAATGAGCAGTTCTTC.

The chain joins TRBV6-5 to TRBJ1-1, with 7 bases identical to TRBD1. V lost 0 bases, J lost 1 base, and 2 bases stayed unmatched. There are 15 residues in the CDR3. CDR1 is MNHEY and CDR2 is SVGAGI in the germline V gene. The CDR3 DNA reads as TGTGCCAGCAGTTACTCGAGACAGGGGAACACTGAAGCTTTCTTT. As protein: CASSYSRQGNTEAFF.

The chain couples TRBV7-8 to TRBJ1-4, with 11 bases fitting TRBD1. CDR1 and CDR2 from the germline V gene are SGHVS and FQNEAQ. V gave up 0 bases and J gave up 7 bases; unmatched junction bases: 1. The CDR3 length is 15 residues. The CDR3 spells CASSLAGTGGEKLFF. For the CDR3, the DNA is TGTGCCAGCAGCTTAGCCGGGACAGGGGGTGAAAAACTGTTTTTT.

This clone was detected only a few times. V gene TRBV6-5 combines with J gene TRBJ1-1; possible D gene TRBD1, 5 bases. V was trimmed by 8 bases and J by 4 bases, leaving 14 bases between them. CDR3 size: 13 residues. The V gene's germline CDR1 is MNHEY and CDR2 SVGAGI. The DNA for the CDR3 is TGTGCCAGCGGAGCAGGGAGGACCACTGAAGCTTTCTTT. Translation gives CASGAGRTTEAFF.

A word on this clone: The junction departs from the called germline gene at one end, perhaps through a read error. V and J are TRBV5-1 and TRBJ2-5; tentatively, D is TRBD1 (5 bases). Germline lookup yields CDR1 SGHRS and CDR2 YFSETQ. The CDR3 length is 13 residues. The CDR3 coding sequence is TGCGCCAGCAGCTCCAGGACAAAAGAGGCCCAGTACTTC. This gives the protein CASSSRTKEAQYF.

This clone was observed a few times. The rearrangement links TRBV5-1 to TRBJ2-1, with 10 bases aligning to TRBD1. V was pared by 0 bases and J by 10 bases, with 13 bases of the junction left unmatched. The V gene's germline CDR1 is SGHRS and CDR2 YFSETQ. CDR3 size: 17 residues. This CDR3 reads CASSLALRTGGLGEQFF. The CDR3 DNA is TGCGCCAGCAGCTTGGCCCTCCGGACAGGGGGGCTAGGGGAGCAGTTCTTC.

This chain connects TRBV14 to TRBJ1-3, with D possibly matching TRBD1 (6 bases). This CDR3 has 16 residues. CDR1 and CDR2 from the germline V gene are SGHDN and FVKESK. V lost 8 bases and J lost 4, with 21 bases in between. CDR3 region: CASASILAGDGNTIYF. CDR3 bases: TGTGCCAGCGCTAGTATTCTAGCAGGGGACGGAAACACCATATATTTT. Complete variable domain (other parts from reference TRBV14 and TRBJ1-3): EAGVTQFPSHSVIEKGQTVTLRCDPISGHDNLYWYRRVMGKEIKFLLHFVKESKQDESGMPNNRFLAERTGGTYSTLKVQPAELEDSGVYFCASASILAGDGNTIYFGEGSWLTVV.